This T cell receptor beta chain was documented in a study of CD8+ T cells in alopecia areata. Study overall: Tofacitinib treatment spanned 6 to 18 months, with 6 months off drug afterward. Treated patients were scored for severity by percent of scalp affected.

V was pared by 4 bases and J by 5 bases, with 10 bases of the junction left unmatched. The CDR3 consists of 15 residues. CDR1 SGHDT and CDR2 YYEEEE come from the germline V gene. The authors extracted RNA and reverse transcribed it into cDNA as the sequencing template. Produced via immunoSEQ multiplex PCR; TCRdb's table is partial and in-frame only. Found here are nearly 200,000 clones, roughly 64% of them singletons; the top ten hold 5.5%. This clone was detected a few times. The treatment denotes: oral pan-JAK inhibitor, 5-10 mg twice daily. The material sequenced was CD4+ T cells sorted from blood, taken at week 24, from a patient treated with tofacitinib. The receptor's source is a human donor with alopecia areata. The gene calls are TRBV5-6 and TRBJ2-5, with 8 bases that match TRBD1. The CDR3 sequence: CASSRRTGMGETQYF. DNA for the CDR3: TGTGCCAGCAGCCGGAGGACAGGGATGGGGGAGACCCAGTACTTC.